The 16 T cell receptor beta chains below all came from one sample that was sequenced in a study of T cells in Graves' hyperthyroidism and ophthalmopathy. Amplification of TCR beta CDR3 regions used RNA as the template. TCR CDR3 underwent first-round RT-PCR with the HTBI primer set. TCRdb re-derived calls from the multiplex PCR reads in MiXCR, one entry per CDR3 protein. The sample consists of about 290,000 distinct CDR3 sequences, roughly 13% of them appearing once. The sample comprised blood. Source of these receptors: a woman aged 40 to 50 with Graves' hyperthyroidism.

Many counts were recorded for this clonotype. J is TRBJ2-5 and V is TRBV11-2, with 10 bases that match TRBD1. This CDR3 is 15 amino acids long. Germline assignment: CDR1 SGHAT and CDR2 FQNNGV. Trimming cost V 3 bases and J 11 bases; bases outside gene matches: 12. The CDR3 bases are TGTGCCAGCAGCTTTATTCCGGGACAGGGGACCTCTCAGTACTTC. It encodes CASSFIPGQGTSQYF.

This clonotype was counted many times. The chain links TRBV20-1 to TRBJ1-2; D may be TRBD1 (5 bases). V lost 0 bases, J lost 5 bases, and 10 bases lay in between. The CDR3 covers 13 residues. Germline CDR1 and CDR2: DFQATT and SNEGSKA (reference sequence). The CDR3 loop reads CSARDPQGYGYTF. The CDR3 DNA is TGCAGTGCTAGAGATCCCCAGGGTTATGGCTACACCTTC.

This clonotype has at least ten counts. This chain uses TRBV19 with TRBJ2-7; 10 bases are a match to TRBD2. Germline V gene sequence: CDR1 LNHDA, CDR2 SQIVND (reference sequence). The CDR3 totals 14 residues. The J segment lost 3 bases and the V segment lost 3 bases, leaving 2 bases of the junction unmatched. In DNA, the CDR3 is TGTGCCAGTAGTATCTCTAGCGGGGGCTACGAGCAGTACTTC. It translates to CASSISSGGYEQYF.

This clonotype was observed many times. The chain couples TRBV20-1 to TRBJ2-1, with D tentatively TRBD2 (6 bases). CDR1 is DFQATT and CDR2 is SNEGSKA in the germline V gene (reference sequence). This CDR3 is built from 16 residues. Trimming took 3 bases from V and 5 from J, leaving 20 bases between them. The chain's CDR3 is CSARPGLPGGHNEQFF. As DNA, the CDR3 is TGCAGTGCTAGGCCGGGACTCCCCGGCGGGCACAATGAGCAGTTCTTC.

This clonotype has just a few counts. This chain uses TRBV29-1 with TRBJ2-3; TRBD2 matches at 7 bases. V shed 4 bases and J 1 base; nucleotides not matched to a gene: 11. The CDR3 spans 16 residues. The germline gives CDR1 SQVTM, CDR2 ANQGSEA. As DNA, the CDR3 is TGCAGCGTTGGGGGGTCTGCGGGAGTAGGCACAGATACGCAGTATTTT. Residues: CSVGGSAGVGTDTQYF.

This rearrangement joins TRBV24-1 to TRBJ2-2; TRBD1 matches at 10 bases. The J segment lost 1 base and the V segment lost 1 base, leaving 5 bases of the junction unmatched. The CDR3 has 18 amino acids. Per germline, CDR1 KGHDR and CDR2 SFDVKD. Written as DNA, the CDR3 is TGTGCCACCAGTGATTTCCCGGGACAGGGGAGGAACACCGGGGAGCTGTTTTTT. Its protein product is CATSDFPGQGRNTGELFF.

The genes are TRBV6-1 and TRBJ2-7, with TRBD2 matching over 12 bases. Germline V gene sequence: CDR1 MNHNS, CDR2 SASEGT. Trimming took 7 bases from V and 0 from J; bases not matched to a gene: 10. The CDR3 sequence is 17 residues long. In nucleotides, the CDR3 is TGTGCCAGCATGGGGACTAGCGGGCATCCTAGCTCCTACGAGCAGTACTTC. As protein: CASMGTSGHPSSYEQYF.

This rearrangement joins TRBV29-1 to TRBJ2-1; either TRBD1 or TRBD2 may fit D (5 bases each). V gave up 6 bases and J gave up 4 bases, with 16 bases separating them. The CDR3 runs to 14 residues. Germline CDR1 SQVTM, CDR2 ANQGSEA. Written as DNA, the CDR3 is TGCAGCGTCCTCCAGGGAGCATCGTACAATGAGCAGTTCTTC. Translated, it gives CSVLQGASYNEQFF.

This clonotype was seen ten or more times. The rearrangement uses TRBV20-1 and TRBJ2-3; 7 positions match TRBD2. CDR3 size: 16 residues. Germline values: CDR1 DFQATT, CDR2 SNEGSKA (reference sequence). After removal of 5 bases from V and 0 bases from J, the junction contained 11 bases not matched to a gene. CDR3 bases: TGCAGTGCTGGGCCTAGGTTGGGAGGGAGCACAGATACGCAGTATTTT. Protein sequence: CSAGPRLGGSTDTQYF.

This chain joins TRBV24-1 and TRBJ2-3, with TRBD2 identical over 7 bases. This CDR3 spans 15 amino acids. The junction had 9 bases not matched to a gene; V was cut back by 8 bases and J by 2 bases. Germline lookup yields CDR1 KGHDR and CDR2 SFDVKD. CDR3 in DNA: TGTGCCACCAATCATGCGGGGGACCCCACAGATACGCAGTATTTT. This gives the protein CATNHAGDPTDTQYF.

This clonotype was recorded at least ten times. The chain carries TRBV29-1 and TRBJ1-4, with D perhaps matching TRBD1 (5 bases). This CDR3 contains 12 residues. CDR1 and CDR2 from the germline V gene are SQVTM and ANQGSEA. CDR3 loop: CSVGGMGEKLFF. The CDR3 DNA reads TGCAGTGTCGGGGGGATGGGTGAAAAACTGTTTTTT. Full variable domain (outside the CDR3, taken from reference TRBV29-1 and TRBJ1-4): SAVISQKPSRDICQRGTSLTIQCQVDSQVTMMFWYRQQPGQSLTLIATANQGSEATYESGFVIDKFPISRPNLTFSTLTVSNMSPEDSSIYLCSVGGMGEKLFFGSGTQLSVL.

A note on this clonotype: One base away lies a much larger clone, so this may be a sequencing read error. The chain links TRBV10-3 to TRBJ2-5; tentative D call: TRBD2 (6 bases). Trimming shortened V by 10 bases and J by 4 bases, and 19 bases separated the two germline ends. Per the germline V gene, CDR1 is ENHRY and CDR2 is SYGVKD. CDR3 length: 14 amino acids. CDR3 residues: CATSRGGARETQYF. CDR3 DNA: TGTGCCACCTCAAGGGGAGGCGCGAGAGAGACCCAGTACTTC.

This clonotype was seen repeatedly, ten times or more. The rearrangement uses TRBV28 and TRBJ1-2; a possible D gene is TRBD1 (5 bases). Trimming shortened V by 5 bases and J by 4 bases, and 17 bases separated the two germline ends. The CDR3 runs 15 residues. CDR1 is MDHEN, CDR2 SYDVKM, per germline. Here the CDR3 reads CASSAGDGELYGYTF. CDR3 bases: TGTGCCAGCAGTGCCGGGGACGGAGAGCTCTATGGCTACACCTTC.

This clonotype came up many times. The chain recombines TRBV12-3 or TRBV12-4 with TRBJ1-1; D unresolved. Trimming shortened V by 5 bases and J by 5 bases, and 6 bases separated the two germline ends. The CDR3 has 11 residues. CDR3 protein: CASSGVTEAFF. In DNA form, the CDR3 reads TGTGCCAGCAGTGGGGTTACTGAAGCTTTCTTT.

CDR3 coding DNA: TGCAGCGTTGATCGGGGGGGCCCGAACACCGGGGAGCTGTTTTTT. It yields the protein CSVDRGGPNTGELFF. The gene calls are TRBV29-1 and TRBJ2-2; 8 positions agree with TRBD2. V lost 3 bases and J lost 0; bases outside the gene matches: 3. Germline CDR1 reads SQVTM; CDR2 reads ANQGSEA. This CDR3 has 15 residues.

This clonotype was detected ten times or more. This sequence joins TRBV28 and TRBJ2-7; 9 bases agree with TRBD2. The germline gives CDR1 MDHEN, CDR2 SYDVKM. V was clipped by 6 bases and J by 4 bases; unmatched bases: 4. CDR3 length: 13 residues. CDR3 in amino acids: CASRTSGNYEQYF. CDR3 DNA sequence: TGTGCCAGCAGGACTAGCGGTAATTACGAGCAGTACTTC.